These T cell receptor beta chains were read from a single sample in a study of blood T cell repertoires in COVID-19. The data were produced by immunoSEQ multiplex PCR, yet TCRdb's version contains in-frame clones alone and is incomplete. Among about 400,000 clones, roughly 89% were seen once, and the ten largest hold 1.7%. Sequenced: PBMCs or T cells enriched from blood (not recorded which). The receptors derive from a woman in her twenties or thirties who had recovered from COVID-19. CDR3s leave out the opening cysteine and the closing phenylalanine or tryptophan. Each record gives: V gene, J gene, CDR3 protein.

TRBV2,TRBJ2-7,ASRAERDSYEQY
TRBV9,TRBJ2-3,ASSVVTSGRIDTQY
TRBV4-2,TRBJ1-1,ASSQGGGLYTEAF
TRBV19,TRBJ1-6,ASSIEGSGNSPLH
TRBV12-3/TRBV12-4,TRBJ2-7,ASSPRGDGEQY
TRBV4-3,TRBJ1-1,ASSQDSGVGTEAF
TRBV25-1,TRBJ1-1,ASRGSGSRGTEAF
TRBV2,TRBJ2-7,ASSRLAGDIEQY
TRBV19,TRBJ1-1,ASSPLGGTEAF
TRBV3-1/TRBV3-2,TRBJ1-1,ASRRTATQGTF
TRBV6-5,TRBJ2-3,ASSYGGRGTDTQY
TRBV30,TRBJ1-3,AWSVGVGNTIY
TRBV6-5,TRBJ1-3,ASSKTTGAGNTIY
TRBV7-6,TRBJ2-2,ASSVGLAGGTNTGELF
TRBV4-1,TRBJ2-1,ASSQEFLADNEQF
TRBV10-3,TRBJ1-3,AISDLGGGIGNTIY
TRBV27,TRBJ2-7,ASSSGGYEQY
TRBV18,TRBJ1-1,ASSPSHGANTEAF
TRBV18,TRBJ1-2,ASSITGQGVGYT
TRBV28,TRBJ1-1,ASSRREGSGGNTEAF
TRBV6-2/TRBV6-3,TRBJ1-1,ASSYAGVVAF
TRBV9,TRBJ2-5,ASSAEGQGVETQY
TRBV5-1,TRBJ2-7,ASSGQEAYEQY
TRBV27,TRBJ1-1,ASSLGGGLGDTEAF
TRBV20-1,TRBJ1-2,RSNRDGYT
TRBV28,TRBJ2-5,ASSPTGREGQETQY
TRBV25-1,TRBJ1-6,ASNRGYNSPLH
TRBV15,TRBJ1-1,ATSRWGLGNTEAF
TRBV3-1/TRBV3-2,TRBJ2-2,ASSQVYSGGVAVTGELF
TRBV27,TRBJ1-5,ASSSGTGLNQPQH
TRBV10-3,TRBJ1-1,AISIGELNTEAF
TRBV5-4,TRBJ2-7,ASSFQGPSYEQY
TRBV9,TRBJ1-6,ASSGQGIDSPLH
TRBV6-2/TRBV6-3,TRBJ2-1,ASSPLPSYNEQF
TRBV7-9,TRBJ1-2,ASSSSRGPVGYT
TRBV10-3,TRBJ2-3,AILRDKSTDTQY
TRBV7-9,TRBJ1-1,ASSLDAGEGTEAF
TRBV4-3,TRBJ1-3,ASSPHSVGNTIY
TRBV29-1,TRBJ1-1,SVEEDRVNTEAF
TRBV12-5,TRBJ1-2,ASGPRGVLPHYGYT
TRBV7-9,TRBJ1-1,ASSLSGDGAF
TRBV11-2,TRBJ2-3,ASSKGDSLRTDTQY
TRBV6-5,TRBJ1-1,ASRREGAF
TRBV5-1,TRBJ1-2,ASSLDFGTGGYGYT
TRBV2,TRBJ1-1,ASRVDRDPGDNTEAF
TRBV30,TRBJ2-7,AWSVLGRVDNEQY
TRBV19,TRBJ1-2,ASSRQGSGYT